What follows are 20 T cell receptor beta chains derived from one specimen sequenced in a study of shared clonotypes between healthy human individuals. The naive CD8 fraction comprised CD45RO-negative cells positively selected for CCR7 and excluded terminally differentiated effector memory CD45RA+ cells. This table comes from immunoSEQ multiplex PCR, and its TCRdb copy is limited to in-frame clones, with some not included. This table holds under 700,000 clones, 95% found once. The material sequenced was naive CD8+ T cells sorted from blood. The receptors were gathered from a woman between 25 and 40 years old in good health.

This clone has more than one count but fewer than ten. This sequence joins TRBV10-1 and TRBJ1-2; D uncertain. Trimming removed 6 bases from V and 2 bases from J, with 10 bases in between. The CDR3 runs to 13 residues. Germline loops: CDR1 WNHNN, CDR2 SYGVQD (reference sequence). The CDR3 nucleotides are TGCGCCAGCAGCGACCAAAAGAACTATGGCTACACCTTC. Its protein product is CASSDQKNYGYTF.

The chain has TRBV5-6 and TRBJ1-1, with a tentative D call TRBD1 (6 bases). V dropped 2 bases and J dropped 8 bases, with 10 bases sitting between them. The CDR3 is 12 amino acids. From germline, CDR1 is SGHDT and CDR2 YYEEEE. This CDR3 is CASSLQGGEAFF. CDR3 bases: TGTGCCAGCAGCTTACAGGGCGGGGAAGCTTTCTTT.

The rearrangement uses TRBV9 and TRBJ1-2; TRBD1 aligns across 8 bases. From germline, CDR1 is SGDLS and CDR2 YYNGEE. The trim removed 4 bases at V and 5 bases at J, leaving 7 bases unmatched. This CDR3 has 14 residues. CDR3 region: CASSPDRETYGYTF. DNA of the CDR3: TGTGCCAGCAGCCCGGACAGGGAAACTTATGGCTACACCTTC.

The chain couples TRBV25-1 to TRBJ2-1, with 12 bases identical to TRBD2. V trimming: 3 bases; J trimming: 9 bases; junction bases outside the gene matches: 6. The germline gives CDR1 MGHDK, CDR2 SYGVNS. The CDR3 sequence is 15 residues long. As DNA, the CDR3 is TGTGCCAGCAGTGACTGGACTAGCGGGACCGTTGAGCAGTTCTTC. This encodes CASSDWTSGTVEQFF.

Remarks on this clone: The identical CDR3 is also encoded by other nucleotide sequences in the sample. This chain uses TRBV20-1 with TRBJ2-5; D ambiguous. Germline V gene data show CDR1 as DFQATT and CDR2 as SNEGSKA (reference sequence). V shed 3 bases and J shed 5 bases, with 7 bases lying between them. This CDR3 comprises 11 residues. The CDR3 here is CSASLGETQYF. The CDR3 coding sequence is TGCAGTGCTAGCCTAGGGGAGACCCAGTACTTC.

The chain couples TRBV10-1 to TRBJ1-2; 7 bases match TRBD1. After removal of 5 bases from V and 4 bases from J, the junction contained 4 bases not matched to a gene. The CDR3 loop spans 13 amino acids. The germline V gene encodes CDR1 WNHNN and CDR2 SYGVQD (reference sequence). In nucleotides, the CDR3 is TGCGCCAGCAGTCCCAGGGGGTCCTATGGCTACACCTTC. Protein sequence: CASSPRGSYGYTF.

The CDR3 sequence is CASRTGATNEKLFF. DNA of the CDR3: TGTGCCAGTAGAACAGGGGCAACTAATGAAAAACTGTTTTTT. V is TRBV19 and J is TRBJ1-4; TRBD1 aligns across 7 bases. CDR1 LNHDA and CDR2 SQIVND come from the germline V gene (reference sequence). The CDR3 extends over 14 amino acids. J gave up 0 bases and V 6 bases, and 1 base lay outside the gene matches.

Here the CDR3 reads CASSLPLRQGRYEQYF. The CDR3 DNA follows: TGTGCCAGCAGCTTGCCCCTCCGCCAGGGGAGGTACGAGCAGTACTTC. The genes are TRBV5-8 and TRBJ2-7; D possibly matches TRBD1 or TRBD2 (6 bases each). V shed 1 base and J shed 4 bases, with 18 bases lying between them. In germline, CDR1 is SGHTS, CDR2 YDEGEE. This CDR3 is 16 amino acids long.

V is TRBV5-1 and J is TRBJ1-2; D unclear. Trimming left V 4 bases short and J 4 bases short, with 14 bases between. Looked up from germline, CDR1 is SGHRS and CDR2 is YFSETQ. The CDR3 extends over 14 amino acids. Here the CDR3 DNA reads TGCGCCAGCAGCAACCCCGGAGACTTCTATGGCTACACCTTC. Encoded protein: CASSNPGDFYGYTF.

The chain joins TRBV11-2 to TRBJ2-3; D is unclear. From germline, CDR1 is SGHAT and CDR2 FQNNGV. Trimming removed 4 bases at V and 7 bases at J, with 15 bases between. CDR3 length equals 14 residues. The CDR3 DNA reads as TGTGCCAGCAGCTCCGCCATCCCCCCCCATACGCAGTATTTT. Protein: CASSSAIPPHTQYF.

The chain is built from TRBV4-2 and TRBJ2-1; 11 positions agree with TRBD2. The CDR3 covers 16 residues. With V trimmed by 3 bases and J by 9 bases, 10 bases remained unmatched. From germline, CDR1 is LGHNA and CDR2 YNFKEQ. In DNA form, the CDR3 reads TGTGCCAGCAGCCATTCGACTAGCGGGGAGGCTGCTGAGCAGTTCTTC. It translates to CASSHSTSGEAAEQFF.

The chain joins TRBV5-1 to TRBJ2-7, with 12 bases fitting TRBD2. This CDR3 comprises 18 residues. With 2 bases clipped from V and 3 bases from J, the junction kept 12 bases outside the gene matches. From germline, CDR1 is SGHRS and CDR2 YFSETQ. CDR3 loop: CASSFDGQLAGGDYEQYF. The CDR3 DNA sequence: TGCGCCAGCAGCTTCGACGGCCAGCTAGCGGGAGGGGACTACGAGCAGTACTTC.

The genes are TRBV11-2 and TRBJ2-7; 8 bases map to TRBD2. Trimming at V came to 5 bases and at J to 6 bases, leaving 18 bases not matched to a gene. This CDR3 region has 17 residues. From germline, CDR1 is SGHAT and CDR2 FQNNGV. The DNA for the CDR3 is TGTGCCAGCAGCCTAAATCCAGAGAGCGGGAGTTCGTTCGAGCAGTACTTC. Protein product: CASSLNPESGSSFEQYF. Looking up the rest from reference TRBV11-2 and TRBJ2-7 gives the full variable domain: EAGVAQSPRYKIIEKRQSVAFWCNPISGHATLYWYQQILGQGPKLLIQFQNNGVVDDSQLPKDRFSAERLKGVDSTLKIQPAKLEDSAVYLCASSLNPESGSSFEQYFGPGTRLTVT.

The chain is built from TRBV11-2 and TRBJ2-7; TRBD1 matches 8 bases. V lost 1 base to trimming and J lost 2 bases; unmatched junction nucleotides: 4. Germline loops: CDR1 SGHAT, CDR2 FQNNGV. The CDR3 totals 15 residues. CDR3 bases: TGTGCCAGCAGCTTAGGCCAGGGGGCTCCCTACGAGCAGTACTTC. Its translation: CASSLGQGAPYEQYF.

The CDR3 sequence is CASSDGASTDTQYF. The CDR3 region has the DNA TGTGCCAGCAGTGACGGCGCTAGCACAGATACGCAGTATTTT. The chain couples TRBV2 to TRBJ2-3, with D hard to call. This CDR3 has 14 residues. The V and J ends lost 3 bases and 0 bases respectively, with 7 bases between them. CDR1 and CDR2 from the germline V gene are SNHLY and FYNNEI.

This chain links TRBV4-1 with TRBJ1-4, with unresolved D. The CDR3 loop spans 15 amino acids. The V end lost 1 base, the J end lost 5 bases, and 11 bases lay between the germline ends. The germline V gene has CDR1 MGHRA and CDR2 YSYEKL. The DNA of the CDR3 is TGCGCCAGCAGCCAAGGGCCGATTTCAAATGAAAAACTGTTTTTT. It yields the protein CASSQGPISNEKLFF.

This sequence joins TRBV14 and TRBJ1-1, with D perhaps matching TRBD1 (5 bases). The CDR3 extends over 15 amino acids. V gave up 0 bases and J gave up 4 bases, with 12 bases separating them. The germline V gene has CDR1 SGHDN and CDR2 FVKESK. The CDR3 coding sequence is TGTGCCAGCAGCCAAGAGCCAGGGCAGCTCACTGAAGCTTTCTTT. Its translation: CASSQEPGQLTEAFF.

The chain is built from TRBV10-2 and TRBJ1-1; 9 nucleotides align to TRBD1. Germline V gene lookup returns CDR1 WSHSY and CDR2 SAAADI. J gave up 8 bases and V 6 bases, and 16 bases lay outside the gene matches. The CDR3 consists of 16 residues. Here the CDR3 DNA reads TGCGCCAGCAGCAGACAGGGGGAAGGGGTTACTCAAGAAGCTTTCTTT. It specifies CASSRQGEGVTQEAFF.

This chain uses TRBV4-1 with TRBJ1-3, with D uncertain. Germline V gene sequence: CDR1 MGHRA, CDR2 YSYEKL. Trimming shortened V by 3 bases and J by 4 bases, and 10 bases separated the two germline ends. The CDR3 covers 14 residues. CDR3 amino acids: CASSHLGAGNTIYF. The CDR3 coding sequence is TGCGCCAGCAGCCACCTAGGAGCAGGAAACACCATATATTTT.

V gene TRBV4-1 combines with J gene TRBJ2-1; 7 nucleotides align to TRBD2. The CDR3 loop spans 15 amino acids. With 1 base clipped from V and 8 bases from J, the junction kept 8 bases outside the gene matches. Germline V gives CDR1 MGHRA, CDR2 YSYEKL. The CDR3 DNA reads TGCGCCAGCAGCCAAGGACTAGCCCTTAACCATGAGCAGTTCTTC. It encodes CASSQGLALNHEQFF.